The 23 T cell receptor beta chains listed next were all sequenced from one sample in a study of blood T cell repertoires in COVID-19. Assay used: immunoSEQ multiplex PCR; TCRdb lists only in-frame clones, some missing. The sample consists of around 310,000 clones, over 80% of them appearing once. Sequencing was done on a sample of PBMCs or T cells enriched from blood (not recorded which). Every receptor here comes from a man aged 25 to 45 who had recovered from COVID-19.

This chain connects TRBV5-1 to TRBJ1-1, with a tentative D call TRBD1 (5 bases). Germline loops: CDR1 SGHRS, CDR2 YFSETQ. This CDR3 is built from 13 residues. The V and J ends lost 2 bases and 1 base respectively, with 6 bases between them. CDR3 sequence reads: CASSLDRNTEAFF. CDR3 nucleotide sequence: TGCGCCAGCAGCTTAGACAGGAACACTGAAGCTTTCTTT.

In DNA, the CDR3 is TGCGCCAGCGGTTTGGGACAGCCGAACACTGAAGCTTTCTTT. Translating gives CASGLGQPNTEAFF. This chain joins TRBV5-1 and TRBJ1-1; 7 positions match TRBD1. This CDR3 has 14 amino acids. Germline V gene sequence: CDR1 SGHRS, CDR2 YFSETQ. The V gene end was trimmed by 7 bases and the J gene end by 1 base; junction bases not matched to a gene: 7. Drawing the rest from reference TRBV5-1 and TRBJ1-1, the complete variable domain is KAGVTQTPRYLIKTRGQQVTLSCSPISGHRSVSWYQQTPGQGLQFLFEYFSETQRNKGNFPGRFSGRQFSNSRSEMNVSTLELGDSALYLCASGLGQPNTEAFFGQGTRLTVV.

The chain carries TRBV6-5 and TRBJ2-7; tentative D call: TRBD1 (5 bases). From germline, CDR1 is MNHEY and CDR2 SVGAGI. Trimming stripped 7 bases from V and 3 bases from J, with 19 bases between. The CDR3 is made up of 15 amino acids. Here the CDR3 reads CASKVWQGQYYEQYF. The CDR3 DNA reads as TGTGCCAGCAAAGTATGGCAGGGCCAATACTACGAGCAGTACTTC.

The V and J genes are TRBV6-5 and TRBJ1-6, with 8 bases matching TRBD1. Unmatched junction bases numbered 4, after V lost 7 bases and J lost 2 bases. In germline, CDR1 is MNHEY, CDR2 SVGAGI. This CDR3 contains 15 residues. Here the CDR3 reads CASTDRGAYNSPLHF. The DNA of the CDR3 is TGTGCCAGCACCGACAGGGGCGCCTATAATTCACCCCTCCACTTT.

The chain uses TRBV9 and TRBJ2-5; D might be TRBD2 (7 bases). Between the trimmed V and J ends, which lost 4 bases and 4 bases, there was a span of 20 bases. The CDR3 has 16 residues. Germline values: CDR1 SGDLS, CDR2 YYNGEE. CDR3 in amino acids: CASSPRSAGASETQYF. The CDR3 nucleotides are TGTGCCAGCAGCCCCCGGTCGGCGGGGGCGTCAGAGACCCAGTACTTC.

The V and J genes are TRBV4-1 and TRBJ2-2; tentatively, D is TRBD1 (5 bases). V lost 4 bases, J lost 5 bases, and 8 bases lay in between. The V gene's germline CDR1 is MGHRA and CDR2 YSYEKL. The CDR3 covers 13 residues. The CDR3 region has the DNA TGCGCCAGCAGCCCATCAGGGACCGGGGAGCTGTTTTTT. Its protein product is CASSPSGTGELFF.

The chain is built from TRBV7-6 and TRBJ1-4; 7 bases map to TRBD1. The germline V gene encodes CDR1 SGHVS and CDR2 FNYEAQ. Trimming at V came to 1 base and at J to 5 bases, leaving 7 bases not matched to a gene. This CDR3 region has 16 residues. The DNA of the CDR3 is TGTGCCAGCAGCTTAGTGACAGGGACTGGAAATGAAAAACTGTTTTTT. Translation gives CASSLVTGTGNEKLFF.

V gene TRBV28 combines with J gene TRBJ2-5, with 13 bases lining up with TRBD2. The J segment lost 7 bases and the V segment lost 6 bases, leaving 11 bases of the junction unmatched. Germline V gene sequence: CDR1 MDHEN, CDR2 SYDVKM. This CDR3 contains 16 residues. CDR3 protein: CASRSGTSGVVGTQYF. DNA of the CDR3: TGTGCCAGCAGGTCCGGGACTAGCGGGGTTGTTGGGACCCAGTACTTC.

The chain carries TRBV24-1 and TRBJ1-3; no firm D call. V lost 4 bases and J lost 1, with 10 bases in between. Per the germline V gene, CDR1 is KGHDR and CDR2 is SFDVKD. The CDR3 totals 15 residues. The CDR3 region has the DNA TGTGCCACCAGTGACCCCACGGGGTCTGGAAACACCATATATTTT. Translation gives CATSDPTGSGNTIYF.

The genes are TRBV2 and TRBJ2-2; tentatively, D is TRBD1 (5 bases). V was pared by 6 bases and J by 4 bases, with 12 bases between. The CDR3 totals 14 residues. The germline CDR1 and CDR2 sequences are SNHLY and FYNNEI. The CDR3 sequence is CASRGLQVTGELFF. The DNA for the CDR3 is TGTGCCAGCAGGGGATTACAGGTCACCGGGGAGCTGTTTTTT.

V and J are TRBV7-9 and TRBJ2-5; maybe TRBD2 (5 bases). In germline, CDR1 is SEHNR, CDR2 FQNEAQ (reference sequence). CDR3 length: 17 residues. Trimming took off 1 base at V and 2 bases at J, with 17 bases between the two ends. The CDR3 DNA sequence: TGTGCCAGCAGCTTAGGTTTGAGGGTTTTATCACAAGAGACCCAGTACTTC. This translates into CASSLGLRVLSQETQYF.

The CDR3 protein is CASSRGPDLVETYEQYF. Here the CDR3 DNA reads TGTGCCAGCAGTCGCGGGCCGGACCTAGTAGAAACCTACGAGCAGTACTTC. V usage is TRBV2 and J usage is TRBJ2-7; maybe TRBD2 (5 bases). Deletions cut 5 bases from V and 2 bases from J, with 22 bases between. The germline gives CDR1 SNHLY, CDR2 FYNNEI. This CDR3 comprises 17 residues.

The chain carries TRBV29-1 and TRBJ2-6; possibly TRBD2 for D (5 bases). Germline V CDR1 and CDR2: SQVTM, ANQGSEA. The V end lost 7 bases, the J end lost 2 bases, and 15 bases lay between the germline ends. The CDR3 length is 15 residues. The CDR3 nucleotides read TGCAGCGCCATAATGCGAGGGCCTGGGGCCAACGTCCTGACTTTC. Protein sequence: CSAIMRGPGANVLTF. The complete variable domain, with remaining parts taken from reference TRBV29-1 and TRBJ2-6, reads SAVISQKPSRDICQRGTSLTIQCQVDSQVTMMFWYRQQPGQSLTLIATANQGSEATYESGFVIDKFPISRPNLTFSTLTVSNMSPEDSSIYLCSAIMRGPGANVLTFGAGSRLTVL.

Regarding this clone: Other DNA sequences in this sample translate to the same CDR3. The chain joins TRBV4-1 to TRBJ2-1, with 12 bases matching TRBD2. The V segment lost 6 bases and the J segment 6 bases; nucleotides outside the gene matches: 6. The CDR3 is 15 residues long. CDR1 MGHRA and CDR2 YSYEKL come from the germline V gene. The CDR3: CASRAGLAGSNEQFF. The CDR3 DNA sequence: TGCGCCAGCAGGGCAGGACTAGCGGGGTCCAATGAGCAGTTCTTC.

Only one count was recorded for this clone. The chain combines TRBV28 with TRBJ2-5; 14 nucleotides agree with TRBD2. CDR1 and CDR2 from the germline V gene are MDHEN and SYDVKM. The junction had 10 bases not matched to a gene; V was cut back by 6 bases and J by 4 bases. The CDR3 is 17 amino acids. The CDR3 DNA follows: TGTGCCAGCAGCCCTATGACTAGCGGGGGGGCGGGAGAGACCCAGTACTTC. This codes for CASSPMTSGGAGETQYF. Using reference TRBV28 and TRBJ2-5 for the parts outside the CDR3, the full variable domain is DVKVTQSSRYLVKRTGEKVFLECVQDMDHENMFWYRQDPGLGLRLIYFSYDVKMKEKGDIPEGYSVSREKKERFSLILESASTNQTSMYLCASSPMTSGGAGETQYFGPGTRLLVL.

This rearrangement joins TRBV24-1 to TRBJ2-7; tentatively, D is TRBD1 (5 bases). In germline, CDR1 is KGHDR, CDR2 SFDVKD. The CDR3 contains 13 residues. Trimming left V 7 bases short and J 3 bases short, with 12 bases between. CDR3 region: CATSKGDLYEQYF. DNA for the CDR3: TGTGCCACCAGCAAAGGGGATCTCTACGAGCAGTACTTC.

In the case of this clone: The sample carries other DNA sequences with the same CDR3. In DNA form, the CDR3 reads TGTGCCAGCAGCTCGCAGGGGACGGGAAACACCATATATTTT. Its translation: CASSSQGTGNTIYF. The chain couples TRBV7-9 to TRBJ1-3, with D possibly being TRBD1 (6 bases). Germline lookup yields CDR1 SEHNR and CDR2 FQNEAQ (reference sequence). V lost 4 bases, J lost 4 bases, and 11 bases lay in between. The length of the CDR3 is 14 residues.

The chain joins TRBV5-4 to TRBJ2-7; TRBD1 aligns across 8 bases. The CDR3 is made up of 14 amino acids. Germline V lookup: CDR1 SGHNT, CDR2 YYREEE (reference sequence). The ends lost 4 bases at V and 2 bases at J; junction bases unmatched: 5. The CDR3 DNA is TGTGCCAGCAGCCCGGGACAGGCTGCCTACGAGCAGTACTTC. It codes for CASSPGQAAYEQYF.

The CDR3 reads CASSLDTRTDTQYF. The CDR3, as DNA: TGTGCCAGCAGCTTAGATACACGCACAGATACGCAGTATTTT. The chain links TRBV7-2 to TRBJ2-3; D ambiguous. Germline assignment: CDR1 SGHTA and CDR2 FQGNSA. V gave up 1 base and J gave up 1 base, with 6 bases separating them. CDR3 length: 14 amino acids.

V and J are TRBV3-1 (or the pseudogene TRBV3-2) and TRBJ2-2; TRBD2 aligns across 9 bases. Germline V CDR1 and CDR2: LGHDT, YNNKEL (reference sequence). Trimming at V came to 4 bases and at J to 6 bases, leaving 12 bases not matched to a gene. This CDR3 is built from 17 residues. DNA of the CDR3: TGTGCCAGCAGCCTTCCGGGGAGCGGGGGGCCAGCCGGGGAGCTGTTTTTT. Amino acid sequence: CASSLPGSGGPAGELFF.

The chain combines TRBV11-2 with TRBJ2-7; 13 bases are shared with TRBD2. CDR1 and CDR2 from the germline V gene are SGHAT and FQNNGV. CDR3 size: 17 residues. Trimming cost V 6 bases and J 2 bases; bases outside gene matches: 10. CDR3: CASRPGLAGAQAYEQYF. The CDR3 DNA follows: TGTGCCAGCAGGCCTGGACTAGCGGGGGCGCAGGCCTACGAGCAGTACTTC. Complete variable domain (other parts from reference TRBV11-2 and TRBJ2-7): EAGVAQSPRYKIIEKRQSVAFWCNPISGHATLYWYQQILGQGPKLLIQFQNNGVVDDSQLPKDRFSAERLKGVDSTLKIQPAKLEDSAVYLCASRPGLAGAQAYEQYFGPGTRLTVT.

The V call is TRBV6-5, the J call TRBJ1-1; 9 bases are a match to TRBD1. The germline CDR1 and CDR2 sequences are MNHEY and SVGAGI. J was trimmed by 0 bases and V by 4 bases; bases with no gene match: 6. The CDR3 runs to 16 residues. The CDR3 region is CASSSRQGGMNTEAFF. The CDR3 nucleotides are TGTGCCAGCAGTTCCCGACAGGGGGGGATGAACACTGAAGCTTTCTTT.

The V and J genes are TRBV2 and TRBJ2-5; 8 bases line up with TRBD2. The germline V gene encodes CDR1 SNHLY and CDR2 FYNNEI. The trim removed 7 bases at V and 0 bases at J, leaving 19 bases unmatched. The CDR3 runs 19 residues. The CDR3 DNA reads as TGTGCCAGCAACGCGCTCGGGGGGGCAGGATCCTTGTACCAAGAGACCCAGTACTTC. Its protein is CASNALGGAGSLYQETQYF.